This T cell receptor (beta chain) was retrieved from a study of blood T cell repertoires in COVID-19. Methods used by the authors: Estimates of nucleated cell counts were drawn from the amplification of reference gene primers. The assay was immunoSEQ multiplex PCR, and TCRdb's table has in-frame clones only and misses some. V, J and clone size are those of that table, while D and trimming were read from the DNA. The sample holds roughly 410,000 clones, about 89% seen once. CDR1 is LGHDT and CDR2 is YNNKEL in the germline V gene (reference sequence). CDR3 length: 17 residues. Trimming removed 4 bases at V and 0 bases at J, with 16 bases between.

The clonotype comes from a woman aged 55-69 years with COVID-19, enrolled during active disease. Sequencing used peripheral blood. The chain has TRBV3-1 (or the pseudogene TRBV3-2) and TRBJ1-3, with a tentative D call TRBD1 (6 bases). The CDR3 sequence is CASSPRYRESSGNTIYF. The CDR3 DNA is TGTGCCAGCAGCCCAAGATACAGGGAAAGCTCTGGAAACACCATATATTTT.